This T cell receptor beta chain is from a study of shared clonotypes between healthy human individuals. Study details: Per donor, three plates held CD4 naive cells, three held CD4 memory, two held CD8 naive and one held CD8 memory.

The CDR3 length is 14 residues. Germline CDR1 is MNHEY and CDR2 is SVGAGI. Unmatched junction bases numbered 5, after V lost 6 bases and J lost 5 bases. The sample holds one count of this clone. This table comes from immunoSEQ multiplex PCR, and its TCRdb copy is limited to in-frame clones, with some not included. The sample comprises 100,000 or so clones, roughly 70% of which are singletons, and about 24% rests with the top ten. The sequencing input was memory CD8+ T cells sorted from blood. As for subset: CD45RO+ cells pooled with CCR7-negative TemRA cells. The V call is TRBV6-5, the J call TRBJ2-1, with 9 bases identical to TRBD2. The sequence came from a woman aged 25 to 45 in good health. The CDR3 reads CASRGLAVDNEQFF. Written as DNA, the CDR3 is TGTGCCAGCAGGGGACTAGCCGTGGACAATGAGCAGTTCTTC.